Shown below are 6 T cell receptor beta chains from a single sample sequenced in a study of CD8 T cells in Susac syndrome. RNA totalling roughly 0.45 to 1 ug underwent reverse transcription with random hexamers. TCRdb ran MiXCR on the immunoSEQ multiplex PCR reads and lists one entry per CDR3 protein. This table holds about 76,000 distinct CDR3 sequences, about 91% found once. The sequenced material came from CD8+ T cells from PBMCs. The receptors stem from a human donor with multiple sclerosis.

In this sample, this clonotype turned up once. The chain combines TRBV5-6 with TRBJ2-1; the D gene is possibly TRBD2 (5 bases). The germline V and J ends were trimmed by 4 bases and 8 bases, with 16 bases remaining between them. From germline, CDR1 is SGHDT and CDR2 YYEEEE. This CDR3 has 14 amino acids. This chain's CDR3 is CASSSSVGWDEQFF. The DNA of the CDR3 is TGTGCCAGCAGCAGTAGCGTGGGGTGGGATGAGCAGTTCTTC.

The table lists this clonotype with a count of one. This chain connects TRBV6-5 to TRBJ2-7; D is unclear. This CDR3 has 15 residues. Germline CDR1 is MNHEY and CDR2 is SVGAGI. V was clipped by 0 bases and J by 2 bases, with 11 bases between them. The chain's CDR3 is CASSYSIFGAYEQYF. DNA for the CDR3: TGTGCCAGCAGTTACTCGATTTTTGGGGCCTACGAGCAGTACTTC.

The chain combines TRBV23-1 with TRBJ1-6; D is unresolved. TRBV23-1 is placed among ORFs of uncertain function. The V end was cut by 7 bases, the J end by 1 base, with 11 bases between. The CDR3 is made up of 15 amino acids. The CDR3 coding sequence is TGCGCCAGCACCGCACTTGAGTCCTATAATTCACCCCTCCACTTT. This translates into CASTALESYNSPLHF.

This clonotype was seen more than once but under ten times. The chain recombines TRBV5-4 with TRBJ2-1; 11 bases line up with TRBD2. Looked up from germline, CDR1 is SGHNT and CDR2 is YYREEE (reference sequence). The CDR3 length is 15 residues. Trimming removed 3 bases from V and 5 bases from J; junction bases left unmatched: 4. In nucleotides, the CDR3 is TGTGCCAGCAGCTCGACTAGCGGGGATAACAATGAGCAGTTCTTC. As protein: CASSSTSGDNNEQFF.

V gene TRBV5-4 combines with J gene TRBJ2-3; D unclear. The CDR3 length is 15 residues. Trimming removed 9 bases from V and 2 bases from J, with 19 bases in between. Germline V gene lookup returns CDR1 SGHNT and CDR2 YYREEE (reference sequence). The CDR3 nucleotides are TGTGCCACAACCGGGCCCACGAATTTCACAGATACGCAGTATTTT. Its protein product is CATTGPTNFTDTQYF. The whole variable domain, remainder taken from reference TRBV5-4 and TRBJ2-3, is ETGVTQSPTHLIKTRGQQVTLRCSSQSGHNTVSWYQQALGQGPQFIFQYYREEENGRGNFPPRFSGLQFPNYSSELNVNALELDDSALYLCATTGPTNFTDTQYFGPGTRLTVL.

The DNA of the CDR3 is TGCAGCACCGTTTTCGGGACGGAGCGTAGGTCCTATAATTCACCCCTCCACTTT. Translated, it gives CSTVFGTERRSYNSPLHF. The rearrangement uses TRBV29-1 and TRBJ1-6, with a possible D match to TRBD1 (5 bases). CDR1 and CDR2 from the germline V gene are SQVTM and ANQGSEA. The CDR3 length is 18 residues. The V and J ends lost 8 bases and 1 base respectively, with 24 bases between them.